This TCR beta chain was sequenced during a study of T cells in Graves' hyperthyroidism and ophthalmopathy. Study conclusions and caveats: Ophthalmopathy, as predicted by the model, came a median 6.5 months after the prediction.

A remark on this clonotype: What it binds is not known.

Authors of the study amplified TCR beta CDR3 regions from RNA transcripts. A set of HTBI primers served as the primers for a first-round RT-PCR of the TCR CDR3. TCRdb reanalysed the multiplex PCR reads using MiXCR and keeps one entry per CDR3 protein. The profile shows some 270,000 distinct CDR3 sequences, more than 10% of them singletons. Lactation, pregnancy, other autoimmune disease or uncontrolled infection excluded patients. The sample taken for sequencing was blood. The TCR was taken from a woman aged 30 to 39 with Graves' hyperthyroidism that later progressed to Graves' ophthalmopathy.

The CDR3 nucleotides are TGTGCCACCAGTGGAACAATGGGGGAGCTGTTTTTT. This translates into CATSGTMGELFF. This rearrangement joins TRBV24-1 to TRBJ2-2; D unclear. CDR1 is KGHDR, CDR2 SFDVKD, per germline. V lost 5 bases, J lost 8 bases, and 8 bases lay in between. CDR3 length: 12 residues.